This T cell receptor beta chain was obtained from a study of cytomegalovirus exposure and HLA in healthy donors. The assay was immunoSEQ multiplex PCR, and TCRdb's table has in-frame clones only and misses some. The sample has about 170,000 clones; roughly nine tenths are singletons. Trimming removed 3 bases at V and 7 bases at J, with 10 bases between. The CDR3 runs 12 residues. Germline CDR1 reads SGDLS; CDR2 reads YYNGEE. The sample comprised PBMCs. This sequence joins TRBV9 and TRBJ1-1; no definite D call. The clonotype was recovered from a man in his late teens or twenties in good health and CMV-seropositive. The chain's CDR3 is CASSAPASEAFF. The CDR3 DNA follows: TGTGCCAGCAGCGCGCCCGCCAGTGAAGCTTTCTTT. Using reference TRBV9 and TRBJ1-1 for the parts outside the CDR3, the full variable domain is DSGVTQTPKHLITATGQRVTLRCSPRSGDLSVYWYQQSLDQGLQFLIQYYNGEERAKGNILERFSAQQFPDLHSELNLSSLELGDSALYFCASSAPASEAFFGQGTRLTVV.